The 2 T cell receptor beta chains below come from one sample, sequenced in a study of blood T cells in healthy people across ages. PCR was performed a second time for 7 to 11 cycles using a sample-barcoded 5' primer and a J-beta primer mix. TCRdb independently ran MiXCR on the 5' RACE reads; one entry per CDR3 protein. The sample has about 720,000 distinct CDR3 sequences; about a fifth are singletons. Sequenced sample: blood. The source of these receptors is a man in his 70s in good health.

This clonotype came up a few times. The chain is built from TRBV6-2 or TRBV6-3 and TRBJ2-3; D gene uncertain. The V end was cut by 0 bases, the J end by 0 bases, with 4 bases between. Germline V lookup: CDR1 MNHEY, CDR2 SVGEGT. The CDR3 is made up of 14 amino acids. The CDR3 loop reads CASSYSSSTDTQYF. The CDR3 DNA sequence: TGTGCCAGCAGTTACTCTAGTAGCACAGATACGCAGTATTTT.

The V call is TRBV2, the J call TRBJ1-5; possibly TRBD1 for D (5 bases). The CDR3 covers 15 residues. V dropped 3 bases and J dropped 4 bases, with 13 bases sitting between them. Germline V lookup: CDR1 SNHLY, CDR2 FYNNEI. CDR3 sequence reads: CASSDAGGRNQPQHF. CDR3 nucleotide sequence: TGTGCCAGCAGTGATGCCGGGGGTCGGAATCAGCCCCAGCATTTT.